This T cell receptor (beta chain) comes out of a study of T cell changes during pregnancy in multiple sclerosis. About this clone: At one boundary the junction diverges from the germline segment, which might be a read error. Other DNA sequences of this sample code for an identical CDR3.

CDR1 and CDR2 (germline): DFQATT, SNEGSKA (reference sequence). The CDR3 totals 11 residues. Sequencing was performed with immunoSEQ multiplex PCR; in TCRdb, only in-frame clones are kept and a portion is missing. The repertoire holds roughly 100,000 clones, with approximately 90% as singletons. V and J are TRBV20-1 and TRBJ2-7; D ambiguous. The receptor was isolated from a female donor with multiple sclerosis, enrolled in a pregnancy study. The specimen was peripheral blood, collected after pregnancy. CDR3 protein: CSARDLYEQYF. The CDR3 nucleotides read TGCAGTGCGAGAGACCTCTACGAGCAGTACTTC.